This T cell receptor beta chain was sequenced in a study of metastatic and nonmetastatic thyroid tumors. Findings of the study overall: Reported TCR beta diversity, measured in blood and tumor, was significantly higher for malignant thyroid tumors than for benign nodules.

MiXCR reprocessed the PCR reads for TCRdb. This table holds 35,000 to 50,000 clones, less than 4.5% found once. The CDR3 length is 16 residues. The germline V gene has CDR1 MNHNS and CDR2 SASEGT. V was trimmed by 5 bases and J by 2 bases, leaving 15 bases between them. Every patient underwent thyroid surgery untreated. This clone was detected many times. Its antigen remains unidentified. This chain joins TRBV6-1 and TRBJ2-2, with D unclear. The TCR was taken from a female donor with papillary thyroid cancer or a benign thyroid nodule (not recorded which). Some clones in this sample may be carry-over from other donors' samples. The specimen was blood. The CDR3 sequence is CASSPVHHRNTGELFF. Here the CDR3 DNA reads TGTGCCAGCAGTCCTGTTCATCATAGAAACACCGGGGAGCTGTTTTTT.